Listed below are T cell receptor beta chains from one sample, sequenced in a study of shared clonotypes between healthy human individuals. Profiling relied on immunoSEQ multiplex PCR, and the TCRdb table lists in-frame clones only, not all of them. The sample lists 1.5 million to 2.5 million clones; about 95% were seen once. Sequencing used naive CD8+ T cells sorted from blood. Receptor source: a man aged 18 to 30 in good health. The CDR3 runs from the conserved cysteine through the conserved F or W. A D gene is named only where the DNA matches it firmly.

NA | TRBJ2-7 | TRBV7-9 | TGTGCCAGCAGCTTAGGCGGGTGGGAGCAGTACTTC | CASSLGGWEQYF
NA | TRBJ1-5 | TRBV28 | TGTGCCAGCAGCCAAGCGGCTATTAGCAATCAGCCCCAGCATTTT | CASSQAAISNQPQHF
NA | TRBJ2-1 | TRBV7-8 | TGTGCCAGCAGCTTTACGACGGGAGTCATGGATGAGCAGTTCTTC | CASSFTTGVMDEQFF
NA | TRBJ1-5 | TRBV6-1 | TGTGCCAGCAGTGAGTACGGGGGCAATCAGCCCCAGCATTTT | CASSEYGGNQPQHF
NA | TRBJ2-3 | TRBV7-9 | TGTGCCAGCAGCTCGTACCAGGGTAGTAGCACAGATACGCAGTATTTT | CASSSYQGSSTDTQYF
TRBD1 | TRBJ1-2 | TRBV18 | TGTGCCAGCTCACCAACGATAGGACAGGGAACCACCACTAACTATGGCTACACCTTC | CASSPTIGQGTTTNYGYTF
TRBD1 | TRBJ1-5 | TRBV28 | TGTGCCAGCAGTTTAGGGACAGGGAATGAACAGCCCCAGCATTTT | CASSLGTGNEQPQHF
NA | TRBJ2-7 | TRBV2 | TGTGCCAGCAGTGAAGATACGAAGCAGTACTTC | CASSEDTKQYF
TRBD1 | TRBJ2-3 | TRBV5-6 | TGTGCCAGCAGCCCGGGACAGACAACCACAGATACGCAGTATTTT | CASSPGQTTTDTQYF
NA | TRBJ1-1 | TRBV11-2 | TGTGCCAGCAGCCCCGACCCCGGACCAAACACTGAAGCTTTCTTT | CASSPDPGPNTEAFF
NA | TRBJ1-2 | TRBV4-1 | TGCGCCAGCAGCCAAGAAAACAGCCCTAACTATGGCTACACCTTC | CASSQENSPNYGYTF
NA | TRBJ1-3 | TRBV5-4 | TGTGCCAGCAGCTGGGACATCTCTGGAAACACCATATATTTT | CASSWDISGNTIYF
NA | TRBJ2-1 | TRBV4-2 | TGTGCCAGCAGCCACCCGGGAGCTTACAATGAGCAGTTCTTC | CASSHPGAYNEQFF